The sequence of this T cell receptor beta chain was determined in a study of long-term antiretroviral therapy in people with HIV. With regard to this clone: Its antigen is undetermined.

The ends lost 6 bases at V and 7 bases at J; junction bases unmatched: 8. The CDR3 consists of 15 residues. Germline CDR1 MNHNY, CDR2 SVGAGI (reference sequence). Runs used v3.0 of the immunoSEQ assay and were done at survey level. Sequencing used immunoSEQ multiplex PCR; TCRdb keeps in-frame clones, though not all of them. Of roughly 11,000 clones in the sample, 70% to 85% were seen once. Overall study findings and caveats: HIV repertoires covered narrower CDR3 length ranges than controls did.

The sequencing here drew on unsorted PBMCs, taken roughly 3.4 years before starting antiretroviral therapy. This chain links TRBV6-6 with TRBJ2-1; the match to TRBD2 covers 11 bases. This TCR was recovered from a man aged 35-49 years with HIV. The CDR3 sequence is CASSPGASGRNEQFF. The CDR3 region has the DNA TGTGCCAGCAGCCCCGGAGCTAGCGGGAGGAATGAGCAGTTCTTC.